The present TCR beta chain was sequenced within a study of Graves' ophthalmopathy and Graves' hyperthyroidism. Study background: The collection of peripheral blood took place at initial diagnosis, before any treatment.

Scientists amplified the TCR beta CDR3 regions from RNA transcripts. Second-round multiplex PCR came after a first-round RT-PCR that employed HTBI primers. Each CDR3 protein gets one entry after TCRdb re-called the multiplex PCR reads with MiXCR. The repertoire includes 340,000 or so distinct CDR3 sequences, about 17% of them detected once, and 9% to 15% sits in the top ten. Patients were excluded if they had other autoimmune diseases or uncontrolled infections, and likewise if pregnancy or lactation applied. At least ten counts were recorded for this clonotype. Its specificity is not known. Germline V CDR1 and CDR2: MDHEN, SYDVKM. The CDR3 extends over 13 amino acids. The V gene lost 2 bases and the J gene lost 6 bases, with 8 bases spanning the gap. Study-wide results and caveats: The majority of expanded thyroid clonotypes above 0.001 frequency also occurred in blood.

The clonotype comes from an adult man with Graves' ophthalmopathy. The chain links TRBV28 to TRBJ1-5; D unresolved. The specimen was peripheral blood. Here the CDR3 DNA reads TGTGCCAGCAGTTTAGTTTTTGGTCAGCCCCAGCATTTT. Translating it yields CASSLVFGQPQHF.